This TCR beta chain was documented in a study of T-cell reconstitution after alpha-beta-depleted transplantation in children. The library targeted TCRbeta and was prepared with unique molecular identifiers. TCRdb reprocessed the PCR reads via MiXCR and lists one record per CDR3 protein. The sample contains fewer than 150,000 distinct CDR3 sequences, 20% to 25% of which appear only once. Germline CDR1 is SGHKS and CDR2 is YYEKEE (reference sequence). V dropped 2 bases and J dropped 6 bases, with 7 bases sitting between them. This CDR3 is 12 amino acids long. This chain links TRBV5-5 with TRBJ2-3; D not certain. The sample here was PBMCs, mostly from graft donor cells, taken 180 days after TCRalphabeta/CD19-depleted stem cell transplant. The clonotype was recovered from a male patient between 2 and 10 years old who had a stem cell transplant for chronic granulomatous disease, so the T cells may come from the graft donor. The DNA for the CDR3 is TGTGCCAGCAGCTTACTCGGGGATACGCAGTATTTT. As protein: CASSLLGDTQYF.